The rows below give T cell receptor beta chains drawn from one sample of a study of blood T cells in healthy people across ages. TCRdb re-called the 5' RACE reads through MiXCR, storing one row per CDR3 protein. Among hundreds of thousands of distinct CDR3 sequences listed, roughly 56% were seen once. Source material: blood. The receptors were sampled from a man between 40 and 49 years old in good health. Each CDR3 is given with its conserved first and last residue. A D gene is named only where the DNA matches it firmly. Some rows mark clone size as missing; the rest say once, few, many or name a class of expanded clone.

J: TRBJ2-4; length: 13; V: TRBV20-1; D: NA; size: NA; DNA: TGCAGTGCAGTCGGGGGGACAGGCAACATTCAGTACTTC; CDR3: CSAVGGTGNIQYF
J: TRBJ2-1; length: 16; V: TRBV7-3; D: TRBD2; size: once; DNA: TGTGCCAGCAGCTTCTCCGGGGTAGCGGGAGGTAGAAATCCGTTCTTC; CDR3: CASSFSGVAGGRNPFF
J: TRBJ2-7; length: 12; V: TRBV7-2; D: NA; size: NA; DNA: TGTGCCAGCAGACCCAGGGTAGGCGAGCAGTACTTC; CDR3: CASRPRVGEQYF
J: TRBJ2-7; length: 15; V: TRBV7-9; D: NA; size: NA; DNA: TGTGCCAGCAACCCATCGGGCCGTAGCTCCTACGAGCAGTACTTC; CDR3: CASNPSGRSSYEQYF
J: TRBJ2-3; length: 15; V: TRBV5-6; D: TRBD2; size: NA; DNA: TGTGCCAGCAGCGTTAGAGCGGGAGCCACAGATACGCAGTATTTT; CDR3: CASSVRAGATDTQYF
J: TRBJ2-7; length: 12; V: TRBV6-6; D: NA; size: NA; DNA: TGTGCCAGCAGTAGAAGGTGGGGCGAGCAGTACTTC; CDR3: CASSRRWGEQYF
J: TRBJ2-1; length: 14; V: TRBV24-1; D: TRBD1; size: many; DNA: TGTGCCACCGCAGGGACAGGGCTTTTGAATGAGCAGTTCTTC; CDR3: CATAGTGLLNEQFF
J: TRBJ1-5; length: 13; V: TRBV29-1; D: NA; size: NA; DNA: TGCAGCGTCGGTCGGGATAGCAATCAGCCCCAGCATTTT; CDR3: CSVGRDSNQPQHF
J: TRBJ1-1; length: 14; V: TRBV20-1; D: NA; size: NA; DNA: TGCAGTGCCCATTCCGTCGCCAGGGACACTGAAGCTTTCTTT; CDR3: CSAHSVARDTEAFF
J: TRBJ2-3; length: 11; V: TRBV7-3; D: NA; size: NA; DNA: TGTGCCAGCAGTGAGGGTTTTACGCAGTATTTT; CDR3: CASSEGFTQYF
J: TRBJ1-1; length: 13; V: TRBV11-2; D: NA; size: NA; DNA: TGTGCCAGCAGCCAGCAGGGGATTGGTAAAGCTTTCTTT; CDR3: CASSQQGIGKAFF
J: TRBJ2-5; length: 15; V: TRBV20-1; D: TRBD1; size: NA; DNA: TGCAGTGCTAGAGATACTGACAGGGTGGGAGAGACCCAGTACTTC; CDR3: CSARDTDRVGETQYF
J: TRBJ2-3; length: 15; V: TRBV5-1; D: TRBD1; size: NA; DNA: TGCGCCAGCAGCCCGGGGGGACAGGGGCCAGATACGCAGTATTTT; CDR3: CASSPGGQGPDTQYF
J: TRBJ2-7; length: 15; V: TRBV28; D: TRBD2; size: NA; DNA: TGTGCCAGCAGTTCCTCTCCCGGGACTAGTAATGAGCAGTACTTC; CDR3: CASSSSPGTSNEQYF
J: TRBJ1-6; length: 14; V: TRBV7-2; D: NA; size: NA; DNA: TGTGCCAGCAGCTTGATACAGATAGGTTCACCCCTCCACTTT; CDR3: CASSLIQIGSPLHF
J: TRBJ2-1; length: 14; V: TRBV7-9; D: TRBD1; size: NA; DNA: TGTGCCAGCAGTCAGACAGGGGGGACCAATGAGCAGTTCTTC; CDR3: CASSQTGGTNEQFF
J: TRBJ2-1; length: 15; V: TRBV5-1; D: TRBD2; size: few; DNA: TGCGCCAGCAGCTGGGGACTAGCGGGAATGAATGAGCAGTTCTTC; CDR3: CASSWGLAGMNEQFF
J: TRBJ2-3; length: 16; V: TRBV2; D: TRBD2; size: once; DNA: TGTGCCAGCAGTGGGGCCCCCGGGGGGTGGGCAGATACGCAGTATTTT; CDR3: CASSGAPGGWADTQYF
J: TRBJ1-4; length: 11; V: TRBV29-1; D: NA; size: NA; DNA: TGCAGCGTTCAGGGTTTTGAAAAACTGTTTTTT; CDR3: CSVQGFEKLFF
J: TRBJ2-3; length: 16; V: TRBV12-3/TRBV12-4; D: TRBD2; size: few; DNA: TGTGCCAGCAGACCCGGAGCGGGAGGGGGCACAGATACGCAGTATTTT; CDR3: CASRPGAGGGTDTQYF
J: TRBJ2-1; length: 14; V: TRBV7-9; D: NA; size: many; DNA: TGTGCCAGCAGCCCCCTAGCAGGGAACAATGAGCAGTTCTTC; CDR3: CASSPLAGNNEQFF
J: TRBJ2-3; length: 15; V: TRBV24-1; D: TRBD2; size: NA; DNA: TGTGCCACCAGTGATCGGACTAGCGGGGTAGATACGCAGTATTTT; CDR3: CATSDRTSGVDTQYF
J: TRBJ2-3; length: 13; V: TRBV5-1; D: NA; size: NA; DNA: TGCGCCAGCAGCCGCGGGACCACAGATACGCAGTATTTT; CDR3: CASSRGTTDTQYF
J: TRBJ2-1; length: 16; V: TRBV7-2; D: TRBD2; size: NA; DNA: TGTGCCAGCAGCTTAGGTTCCCTAGCGGGGGCCAATGAGCAGTTCTTC; CDR3: CASSLGSLAGANEQFF
J: TRBJ2-5; length: 15; V: TRBV7-3; D: NA; size: few; DNA: TGTGCCAGCAGCCGAGCGCCGGGACACGGTGAGACCCAGTACTTC; CDR3: CASSRAPGHGETQYF
J: TRBJ1-5; length: 15; V: TRBV20-1; D: NA; size: NA; DNA: TGCAGTGCTCCCCCTCCCGGGCAGAGGAATCAGCCCCAGCATTTT; CDR3: CSAPPPGQRNQPQHF
J: TRBJ1-2; length: 18; V: TRBV7-2; D: TRBD1; size: few; DNA: TGTGCCAGCAGCCACAGCCGGGACAGGGGGGATTTTATGCGTGGCTACACCTTC; CDR3: CASSHSRDRGDFMRGYTF
J: TRBJ2-3; length: 12; V: TRBV12-3/TRBV12-4; D: NA; size: NA; DNA: TGTGCCAGCACCTTCGGAGTGGATACGCAGTATTTT; CDR3: CASTFGVDTQYF
J: TRBJ2-4; length: 13; V: TRBV11-2; D: NA; size: NA; DNA: TGTGCCAGCAGCCTCGAGACTAGGAACATTCAGTACTTC; CDR3: CASSLETRNIQYF
J: TRBJ1-3; length: 15; V: TRBV20-1; D: NA; size: NA; DNA: TGCAGTGCTAGAGATTTGAAGGGGTCTGGAAACACCATATATTTT; CDR3: CSARDLKGSGNTIYF
J: TRBJ2-7; length: 14; V: TRBV27; D: TRBD2; size: NA; DNA: TGTGCCAGCAGTCGGCACGGGACTAGCTACGAGCAGTACTTC; CDR3: CASSRHGTSYEQYF
J: TRBJ2-7; length: 13; V: TRBV20-1; D: TRBD2; size: few; DNA: TGCAGTGCTAGAGAGAGGGGCGGGGGAGAGCAGTACTTC; CDR3: CSARERGGGEQYF
J: TRBJ2-3; length: 16; V: TRBV7-2; D: NA; size: NA; DNA: TGTGCCAGCAGCGGACGGGACATAGGGGGCACAGATACGCAGTATTTT; CDR3: CASSGRDIGGTDTQYF
J: TRBJ2-3; length: 15; V: TRBV27; D: TRBD2; size: NA; DNA: TGTGCCACCTCCCGGCTAGCGGGGGACACAGATACGCAGTATTTT; CDR3: CATSRLAGDTDTQYF
J: TRBJ1-5; length: 13; V: TRBV29-1; D: NA; size: NA; DNA: TGCAGCGTCGAATTTAAGGAGGGGCAGCCCCAGCATTTT; CDR3: CSVEFKEGQPQHF
J: TRBJ2-5; length: 14; V: TRBV12-3/TRBV12-4; D: NA; size: many; DNA: TGTGCCAGCAGTTTCGTCGTAGGTTGGGAGACCCAGTACTTC; CDR3: CASSFVVGWETQYF
J: TRBJ2-1; length: 14; V: TRBV5-4; D: TRBD1; size: NA; DNA: TGTGCCAGCAGTAAATCGGGACAGCAGAATGAGCAGTTCTTC; CDR3: CASSKSGQQNEQFF
J: TRBJ1-1; length: 15; V: TRBV6-1; D: TRBD1; size: NA; DNA: TGTGCCAGCAGTGAAAGGGGGCTGGCGGGGACTGAAGCTTTCTTT; CDR3: CASSERGLAGTEAFF
J: TRBJ2-1; length: 11; V: TRBV20-1; D: NA; size: NA; DNA: TGCAGTGCTAGCCCTTTAAATGAGCAGTTCTTC; CDR3: CSASPLNEQFF
J: TRBJ2-1; length: 17; V: TRBV2; D: TRBD2; size: NA; DNA: TGTGCCAGCAGTGCGGAGGGCGGGAGTCGTATCTACAATGAGCAGTTCTTC; CDR3: CASSAEGGSRIYNEQFF
J: TRBJ2-1; length: 16; V: TRBV7-9; D: NA; size: NA; DNA: TGTGCCAGCAGCTTATGGCCCGCGAGCTCCTACAATGAGCAGTTCTTC; CDR3: CASSLWPASSYNEQFF
J: TRBJ2-7; length: 13; V: TRBV19; D: TRBD1; size: few; DNA: TGTGCCAGTAGCGGACAGGTCGTTACGGTGCAGTACTTC; CDR3: CASSGQVVTVQYF
J: TRBJ1-1; length: 13; V: TRBV20-1; D: NA; size: NA; DNA: TGCAGTGCTAGCCAGCCGGGACGCAATGAAGCTTTCTTT; CDR3: CSASQPGRNEAFF
J: TRBJ2-1; length: 14; V: TRBV29-1; D: TRBD2; size: NA; DNA: TGCAGTATACGGGGACTAGCGGGGTACAATGAGCAGTTCTTC; CDR3: CSIRGLAGYNEQFF
J: TRBJ1-5; length: 16; V: TRBV20-1; D: TRBD1; size: NA; DNA: TGCAGTGCTAGAGATACCCCGACAGGGCTTAATCAGCCCCAGCATTTT; CDR3: CSARDTPTGLNQPQHF
J: TRBJ2-3; length: 14; V: TRBV20-1; D: TRBD1; size: NA; DNA: TGCAGTGCTCCCGGGACAGGGGGCCCAGATACGCAGTATTTT; CDR3: CSAPGTGGPDTQYF
J: TRBJ2-2; length: 17; V: TRBV5-6; D: NA; size: NA; DNA: TGTGCCAGCAGCTTCGGTCCCTCCAGATCCCACACCGGGGAGCTGTTTTTT; CDR3: CASSFGPSRSHTGELFF
J: TRBJ2-5; length: 13; V: TRBV29-1; D: NA; size: few; DNA: TGCAGCGTTGATTGGGGGGCCGGGGAGACCCAGTACTTC; CDR3: CSVDWGAGETQYF
J: TRBJ2-6; length: 13; V: TRBV5-1; D: NA; size: few; DNA: TGCGCCAGGTCATGCTCTGGGGCCAACGTCCTGACTTTC; CDR3: CARSCSGANVLTF
J: TRBJ2-3; length: 15; V: TRBV20-1; D: TRBD2; size: NA; DNA: TGCAGTGCTTCGACTAGCGGGGCGCCCACAGATACGCAGTATTTT; CDR3: CSASTSGAPTDTQYF
J: TRBJ2-5; length: 14; V: TRBV10-3; D: NA; size: NA; DNA: TGTGCCATCAGTGAGCCCCAGATACAAGAAACCCAGTACTTC; CDR3: CAISEPQIQETQYF
J: TRBJ2-1; length: 13; V: TRBV20-1; D: NA; size: NA; DNA: TGCAGTGCTAGAGATTCGCAAAGCAATGAGCAGTTCTTC; CDR3: CSARDSQSNEQFF